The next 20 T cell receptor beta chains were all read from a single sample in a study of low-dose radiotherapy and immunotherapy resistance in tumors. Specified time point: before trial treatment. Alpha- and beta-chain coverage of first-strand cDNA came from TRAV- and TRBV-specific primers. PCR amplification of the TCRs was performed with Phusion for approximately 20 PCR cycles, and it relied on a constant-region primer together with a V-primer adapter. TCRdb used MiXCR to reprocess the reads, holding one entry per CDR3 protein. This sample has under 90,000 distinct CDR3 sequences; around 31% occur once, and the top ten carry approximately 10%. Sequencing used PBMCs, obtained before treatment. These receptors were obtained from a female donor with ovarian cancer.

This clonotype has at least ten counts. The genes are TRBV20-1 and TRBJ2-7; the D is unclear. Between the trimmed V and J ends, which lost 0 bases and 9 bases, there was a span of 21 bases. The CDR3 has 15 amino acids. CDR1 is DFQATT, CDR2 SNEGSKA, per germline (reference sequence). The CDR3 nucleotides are TGCAGTGCTAGAGATCCGTTTCCCGCTTCCACGGGGCAGTACTTC. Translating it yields CSARDPFPASTGQYF.

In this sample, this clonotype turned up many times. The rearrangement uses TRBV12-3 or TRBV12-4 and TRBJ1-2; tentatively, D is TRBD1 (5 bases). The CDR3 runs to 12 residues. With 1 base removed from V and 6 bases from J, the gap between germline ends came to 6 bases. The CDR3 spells CASSLGGDGYTF. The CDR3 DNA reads TGTGCCAGCAGTTTAGGAGGGGATGGCTACACCTTC.

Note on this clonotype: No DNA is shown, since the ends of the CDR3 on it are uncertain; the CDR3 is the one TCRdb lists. The CDR3 region is CASTTNSLVFPGELFFF. This chain connects TRBV6-2 or TRBV6-3 to TRBJ2-2; the D call of TRBD1 is as the table states it, not checked on the DNA. Ends included, the CDR3 has 17 residues. Germline CDR1 is MNHEY and CDR2 is SVGEGT.

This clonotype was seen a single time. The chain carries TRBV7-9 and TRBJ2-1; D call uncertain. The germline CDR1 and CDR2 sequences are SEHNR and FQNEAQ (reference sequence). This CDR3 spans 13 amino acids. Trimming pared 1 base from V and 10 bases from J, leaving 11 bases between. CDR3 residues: CASSLDFVGEQFF. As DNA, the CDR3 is TGTGCCAGCAGCTTAGATTTTGTGGGCGAGCAGTTCTTC.

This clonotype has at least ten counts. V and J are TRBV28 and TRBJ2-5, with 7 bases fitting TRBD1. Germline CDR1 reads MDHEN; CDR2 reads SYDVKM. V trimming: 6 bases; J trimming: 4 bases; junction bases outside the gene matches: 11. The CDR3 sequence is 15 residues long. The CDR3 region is CASSRTQGMGETQYF. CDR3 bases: TGTGCCAGCAGCAGAACACAGGGGATGGGAGAGACCCAGTACTTC. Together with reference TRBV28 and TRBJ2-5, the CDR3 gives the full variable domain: DVKVTQSSRYLVKRTGEKVFLECVQDMDHENMFWYRQDPGLGLRLIYFSYDVKMKEKGDIPEGYSVSREKKERFSLILESASTNQTSMYLCASSRTQGMGETQYFGPGTRLLVL.

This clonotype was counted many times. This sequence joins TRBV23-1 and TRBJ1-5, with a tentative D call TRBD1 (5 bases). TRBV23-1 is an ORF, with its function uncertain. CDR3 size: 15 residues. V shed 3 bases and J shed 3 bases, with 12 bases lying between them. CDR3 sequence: CASSQSRQINQPQHF. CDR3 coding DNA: TGCGCCAGCAGTCAGAGTCGACAGATCAATCAGCCCCAGCATTTT.

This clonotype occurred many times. CDR3 in amino acids: CSARPSSGGASSYNEQFF. The CDR3, as DNA: TGCAGTGCTAGACCCTCTTCCGGCGGGGCAAGCTCCTACAATGAGCAGTTCTTC. The chain employs TRBV20-1 and TRBJ2-1; D possibly corresponds to TRBD2 (6 bases). The germline V gene has CDR1 DFQATT and CDR2 SNEGSKA (reference sequence). The V and J ends lost 2 bases and 0 bases respectively, with 20 bases between them. CDR3 length: 18 amino acids.

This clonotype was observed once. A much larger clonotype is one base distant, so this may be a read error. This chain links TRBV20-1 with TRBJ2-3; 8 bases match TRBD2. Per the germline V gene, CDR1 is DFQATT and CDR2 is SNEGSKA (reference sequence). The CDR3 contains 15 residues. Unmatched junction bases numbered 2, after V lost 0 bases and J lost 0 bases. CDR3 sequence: CSARESGGSTDTQYF. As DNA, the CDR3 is TGCAGTGCTAGAGAGAGCGGGGGTAGCACAGATACGCAGTATTTT.

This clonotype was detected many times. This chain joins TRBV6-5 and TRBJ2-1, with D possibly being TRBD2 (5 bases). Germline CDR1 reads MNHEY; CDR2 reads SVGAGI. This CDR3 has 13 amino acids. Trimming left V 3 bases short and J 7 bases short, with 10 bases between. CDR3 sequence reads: CASSYYSGNEQFF. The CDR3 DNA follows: TGTGCCAGCAGTTATTATTCGGGGAATGAGCAGTTCTTC.

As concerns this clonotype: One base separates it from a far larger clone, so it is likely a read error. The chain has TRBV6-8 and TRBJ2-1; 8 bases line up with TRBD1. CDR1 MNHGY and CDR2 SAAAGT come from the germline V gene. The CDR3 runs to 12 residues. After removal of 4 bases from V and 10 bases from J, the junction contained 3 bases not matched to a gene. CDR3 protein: CASSSTGGEQFF. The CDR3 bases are TGTGCCAGCAGTTCCACAGGGGGAGAGCAGTTCTTC.

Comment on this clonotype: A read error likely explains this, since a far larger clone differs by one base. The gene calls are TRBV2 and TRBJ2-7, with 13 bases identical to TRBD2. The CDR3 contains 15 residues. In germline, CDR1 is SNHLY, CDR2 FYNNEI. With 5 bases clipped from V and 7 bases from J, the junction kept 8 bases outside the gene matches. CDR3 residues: CASSKLAGGYNEQYF. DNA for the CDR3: TGTGCCAGCAGTAAACTAGCGGGAGGGTACAATGAGCAGTACTTC.

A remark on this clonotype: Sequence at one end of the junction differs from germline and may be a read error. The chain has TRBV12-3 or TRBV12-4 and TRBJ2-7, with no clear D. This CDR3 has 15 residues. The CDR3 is CASGLELGRSYEQYF. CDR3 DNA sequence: TGTGCCAGCGGTTTAGAATTAGGACGGTCCTACGAGCAGTACTTC.

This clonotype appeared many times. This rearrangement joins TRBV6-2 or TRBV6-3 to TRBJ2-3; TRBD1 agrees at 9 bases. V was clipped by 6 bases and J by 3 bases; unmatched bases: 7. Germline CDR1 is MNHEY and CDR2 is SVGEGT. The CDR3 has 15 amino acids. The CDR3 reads CASRRDRDGTDTQYF. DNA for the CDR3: TGTGCCAGCAGGCGGGACAGGGACGGGACAGATACGCAGTATTTT.

In DNA, the CDR3 is TGTGCCAGCAGCCAAGTCTCAGGTTTGGGGACCCAGTACTTC. As protein: CASSQVSGLGTQYF. V usage is TRBV14 and J usage is TRBJ2-5, with unresolved D. The CDR3 is 14 residues long. Germline V lookup: CDR1 SGHDN, CDR2 FVKESK. V lost 1 base to trimming and J lost 7 bases, with 13 bases between them.

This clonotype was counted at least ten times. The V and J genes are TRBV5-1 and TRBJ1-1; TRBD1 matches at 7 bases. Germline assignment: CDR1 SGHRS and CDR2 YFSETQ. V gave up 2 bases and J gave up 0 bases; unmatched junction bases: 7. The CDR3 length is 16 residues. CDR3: CASSFRQGSMNTEAFF. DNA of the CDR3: TGCGCCAGCAGCTTTCGACAGGGCTCAATGAACACTGAAGCTTTCTTT.

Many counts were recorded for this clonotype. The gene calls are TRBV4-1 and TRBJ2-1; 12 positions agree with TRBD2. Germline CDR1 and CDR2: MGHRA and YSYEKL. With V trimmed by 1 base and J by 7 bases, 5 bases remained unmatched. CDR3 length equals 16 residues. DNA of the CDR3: TGCGCCAGCAGCCAAGGCCCGACTAGCGGGAGAAATGAGCAGTTCTTC. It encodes CASSQGPTSGRNEQFF.

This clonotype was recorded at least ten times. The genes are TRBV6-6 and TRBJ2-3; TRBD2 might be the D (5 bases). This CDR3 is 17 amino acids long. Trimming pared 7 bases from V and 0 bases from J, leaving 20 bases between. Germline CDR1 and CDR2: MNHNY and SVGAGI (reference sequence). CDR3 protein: CASTLGASGTSTDTQYF. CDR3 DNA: TGTGCCAGCACGCTCGGAGCGAGCGGAACTAGCACAGATACGCAGTATTTT.

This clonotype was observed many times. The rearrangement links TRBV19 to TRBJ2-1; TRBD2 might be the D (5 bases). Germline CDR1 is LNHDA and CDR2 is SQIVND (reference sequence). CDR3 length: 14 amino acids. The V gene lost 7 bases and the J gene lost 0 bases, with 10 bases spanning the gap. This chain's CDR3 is CASNAGSSYNEQFF. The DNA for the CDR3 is TGTGCCAGTAATGCGGGTAGCTCCTACAATGAGCAGTTCTTC.

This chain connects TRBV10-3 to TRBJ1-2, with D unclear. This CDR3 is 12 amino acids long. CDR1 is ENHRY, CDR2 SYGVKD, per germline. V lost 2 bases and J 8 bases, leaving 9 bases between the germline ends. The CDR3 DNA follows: TGTGCCATCAGTGAGGACCGGGGAGGCTACACCTTC. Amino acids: CAISEDRGGYTF.

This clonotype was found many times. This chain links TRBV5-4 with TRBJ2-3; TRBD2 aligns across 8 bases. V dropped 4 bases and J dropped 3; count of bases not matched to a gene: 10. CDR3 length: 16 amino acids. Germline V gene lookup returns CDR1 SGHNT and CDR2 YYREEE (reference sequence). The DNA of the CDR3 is TGTGCCAGCAGCCGCCTACTAGCGGCGTCGACAGATACGCAGTATTTT. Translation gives CASSRLLAASTDTQYF.